The entry below describes one TCR beta chain. Assay: immunoSEQ multiplex PCR; the TCRdb copy retains only in-frame clones and omits some. Of around 500,000 clones in the sample, 78% are singletons; the top ten hold approximately 12%. The data are from a study of shared clonotypes between healthy human individuals. The CDR3 covers 14 residues. Looked up from germline, CDR1 is MDHEN and CDR2 is SYDVKM. Between the trimmed V and J ends, which lost 3 bases and 3 bases, there was a span of 11 bases. The origin of this receptor is a woman aged 40 to 50 in good health. Some clones in this sample may be carry-over from other donors' samples. The chain combines TRBV28 with TRBJ2-5; TRBD1 or TRBD2 may be the D gene (5 bases each). The specimen was PBMCs. CDR3 loop: CASSFGGFEETQYF. CDR3 bases: TGTGCCAGCAGTTTTGGGGGTTTCGAAGAGACCCAGTACTTC.